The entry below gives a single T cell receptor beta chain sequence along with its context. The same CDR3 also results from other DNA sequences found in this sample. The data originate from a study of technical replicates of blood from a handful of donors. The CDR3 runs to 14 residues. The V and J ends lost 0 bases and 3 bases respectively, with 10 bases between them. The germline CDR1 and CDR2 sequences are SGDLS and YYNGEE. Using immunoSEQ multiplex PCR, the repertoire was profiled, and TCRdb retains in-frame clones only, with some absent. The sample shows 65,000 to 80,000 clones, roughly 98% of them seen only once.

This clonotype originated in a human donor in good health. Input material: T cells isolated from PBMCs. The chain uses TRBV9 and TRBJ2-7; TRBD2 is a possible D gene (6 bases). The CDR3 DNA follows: TGTGCCAGCAGCGTAGGCGGGACCGGCTACGAGCAGTACTTC. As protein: CASSVGGTGYEQYF. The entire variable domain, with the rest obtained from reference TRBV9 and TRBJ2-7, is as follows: DSGVTQTPKHLITATGQRVTLRCSPRSGDLSVYWYQQSLDQGLQFLIQYYNGEERAKGNILERFSAQQFPDLHSELNLSSLELGDSALYFCASSVGGTGYEQYFGPGTRLTVT.